Included here is one T cell receptor (beta chain) sequence, with context. Antigen unknown. Amplification of TCR beta CDR3 regions used RNA transcripts. Amplification began with first-round RT-PCR using HTBI primers, then second-round multiplex PCR was performed. TCRdb recomputed calls from the multiplex PCR reads with MiXCR, one row per CDR3 protein. The sample contains over 650,000 distinct CDR3 sequences, more than 40% of which appear only once. This CDR3 spans 14 amino acids. CDR1 is SGHTA, CDR2 FQGNSA, per germline. Trimming left V 5 bases short and J 7 bases short, with 15 bases between. The sample comes from a study of Graves' ophthalmopathy and Graves' hyperthyroidism. None of the included patients had other autoimmune diseases, uncontrolled infections, pregnancy or lactation, as these led to exclusion. The study, taken as a whole, reports: The 13-signature model separated ophthalmopathy from stable hyperthyroidism at 85% to 90% sensitivity and around 80% specificity.

Sequenced material: peripheral blood. V gene TRBV7-2 combines with J gene TRBJ1-5; maybe TRBD1 (5 bases). The receptor comes from an adult man with Graves' ophthalmopathy. The CDR3 DNA is TGTGCCAGCAGCCCCTCGGGGGTCGAACAGCCCCAGCATTTT. Residues: CASSPSGVEQPQHF.